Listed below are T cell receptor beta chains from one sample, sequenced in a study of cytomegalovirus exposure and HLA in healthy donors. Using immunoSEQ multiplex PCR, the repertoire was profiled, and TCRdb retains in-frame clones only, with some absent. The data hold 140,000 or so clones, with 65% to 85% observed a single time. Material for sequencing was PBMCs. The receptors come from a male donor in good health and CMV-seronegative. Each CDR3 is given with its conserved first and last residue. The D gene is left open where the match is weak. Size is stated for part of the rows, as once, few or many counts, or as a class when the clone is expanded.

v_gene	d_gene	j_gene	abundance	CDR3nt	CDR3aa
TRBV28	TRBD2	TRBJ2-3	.	TGTGCCAGCAGTGCCTTTGGCGGGAGTAGCACAGATACGCAGTATTTT	CASSAFGGSSTDTQYF
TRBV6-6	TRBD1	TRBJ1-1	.	TGTGCCAGCAGCGGCACAGGGGCTAAGAACACTGAAGCTTTCTTT	CASSGTGAKNTEAFF
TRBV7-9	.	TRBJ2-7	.	TGTGCCAGCAGCCCCACGAACGGGATCTACGAGCAGTACTTC	CASSPTNGIYEQYF
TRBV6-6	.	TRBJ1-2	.	TGTGCCAGCAGTTACTACGGGGGAGGCTACACCTTC	CASSYYGGGYTF
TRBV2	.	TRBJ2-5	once	TGTGCCAGCAACCCTGACATCCAAGAGACCCAGTACTTC	CASNPDIQETQYF
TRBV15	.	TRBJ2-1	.	TGTGCCACCAGCAGCGGCAGGTTAATCGACAATGAGCAGTTCTTC	CATSSGRLIDNEQFF
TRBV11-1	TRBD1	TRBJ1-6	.	TGTGCCAGCAGCTCAGACGGACAGGGGGCGAATTCACCCCTCCACTTT	CASSSDGQGANSPLHF
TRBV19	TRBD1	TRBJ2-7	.	TGTGCCAGTAGTGCCGGGACAGGGTTCGGCGAGCAGTACTTC	CASSAGTGFGEQYF
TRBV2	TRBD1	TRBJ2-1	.	TGTGCCAGCCTCGACAGGGAAGTCTACAATGAGCAGTTCTTC	CASLDREVYNEQFF
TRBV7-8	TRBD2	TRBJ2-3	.	TGTGCCAGCAGCTGGAGGGTAACTAGCGGGACCACAGATACGCAGTATTTT	CASSWRVTSGTTDTQYF
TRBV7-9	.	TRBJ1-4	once	TGTGCCAGCAGCCCGCCGGGGAGAGGTGAAAAACTGTTTTTT	CASSPPGRGEKLFF
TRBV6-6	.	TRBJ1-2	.	TGTGCCAGCAGCCCTCACCGGGGTGGCTACACCTTC	CASSPHRGGYTF
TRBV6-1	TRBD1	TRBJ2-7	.	TGTGCCAGCAGTGAAGTACAGGGGGCGCGCGAGCAGTACTTC	CASSEVQGAREQYF
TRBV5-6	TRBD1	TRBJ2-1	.	TGTGCCAGCAGCCCCGGGACAGGCTACAATGAGCAGTTCTTC	CASSPGTGYNEQFF
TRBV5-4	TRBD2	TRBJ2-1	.	TGTGCCAGCAGTCTAGCGGGAGGCCCCAATGAGCAGTTCTTC	CASSLAGGPNEQFF
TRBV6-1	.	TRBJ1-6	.	TGTGCCAGCACCCGGAGACAGGACCCTAATTCACCCCTCCACTTT	CASTRRQDPNSPLHF
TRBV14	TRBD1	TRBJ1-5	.	TGTGCCAGCAGCCAAGTGTTGGGACAGGGAATGTCTCAGCCCCAGCATTTT	CASSQVLGQGMSQPQHF
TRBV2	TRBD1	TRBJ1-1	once	TGTGCCAGCAGTGCACAGGGGATAGCTGAAGCTTTCTTT	CASSAQGIAEAFF
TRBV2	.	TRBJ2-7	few	TGTGCCAGCTCCACGAAGACCAATTGGGGGAGGAGGGACTACGAGCAGTACTTC	CASSTKTNWGRRDYEQYF
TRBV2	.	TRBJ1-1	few	TGTGCCAGCAGTGACAGGGGAAGAACTGAAGCTTTCTTT	CASSDRGRTEAFF
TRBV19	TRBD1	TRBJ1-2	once	TGTGCCAGTAGTACCTGGACAGGGGCAAACTATGGCTACACCTTC	CASSTWTGANYGYTF
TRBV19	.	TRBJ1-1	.	TGTGCCAGTAGTGTACAGGGTTGGGTCGCTGAAGCTTTCTTT	CASSVQGWVAEAFF
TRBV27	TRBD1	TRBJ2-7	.	TGTGCCAGCAGTAGGACAGGGAACTACGAGCAGTACTTC	CASSRTGNYEQYF
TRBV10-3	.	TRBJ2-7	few	TGTGCCATCAGCCCGGACAGATACTCCTACGAGCAGTACTTC	CAISPDRYSYEQYF
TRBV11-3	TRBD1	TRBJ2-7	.	TGTGCCAGCAGCTCCCAACAGGGGGCGGACGAGCAGTACTTC	CASSSQQGADEQYF
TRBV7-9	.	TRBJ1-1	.	TGTGCCAGCAGCTTAGGTCGTACAGGGACCTCGCCCGGGGTGGAAGCTTTCTTT	CASSLGRTGTSPGVEAFF
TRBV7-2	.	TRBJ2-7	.	TGTGCCAGCAGCCGAGGGTCCTACGAGCAGTACTTC	CASSRGSYEQYF
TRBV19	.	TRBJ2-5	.	TGTGCCAGTAGTATATCGGTAGAGGAGACCCAGTACTTC	CASSISVEETQYF
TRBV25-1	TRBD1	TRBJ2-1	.	TGTGCCAGTAGTGCACGCGGACAGGGACAAAATGAGCAGTTCTTC	CASSARGQGQNEQFF
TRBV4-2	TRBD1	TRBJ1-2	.	TGTGCCAGCAGCCATGACACAGGGGCTGACTATGGCTACACCTTC	CASSHDTGADYGYTF
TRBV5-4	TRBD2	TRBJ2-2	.	TGTGCCAGCAGCCTTCCCGCGGGGGGCATTGGCACCGGGGAGCTGTTTTTT	CASSLPAGGIGTGELFF